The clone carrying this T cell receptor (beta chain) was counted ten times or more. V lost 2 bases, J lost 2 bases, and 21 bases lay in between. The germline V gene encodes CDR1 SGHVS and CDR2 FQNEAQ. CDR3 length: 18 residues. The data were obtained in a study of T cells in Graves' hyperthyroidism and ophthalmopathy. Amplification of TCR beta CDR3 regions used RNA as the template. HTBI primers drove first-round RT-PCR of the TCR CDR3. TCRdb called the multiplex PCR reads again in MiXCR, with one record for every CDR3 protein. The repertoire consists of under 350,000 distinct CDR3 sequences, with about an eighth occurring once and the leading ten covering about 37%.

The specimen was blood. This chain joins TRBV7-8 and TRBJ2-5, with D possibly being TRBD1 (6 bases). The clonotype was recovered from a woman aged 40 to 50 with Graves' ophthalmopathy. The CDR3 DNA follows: TGTGCCAGCAGCTTAAATAAGGGGGTCCCACATGGGCAAGAGACCCAGTACTTC. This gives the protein CASSLNKGVPHGQETQYF.